The 23 T cell receptor beta chains presented below share a single source sample, sequenced in a study of response to subunit inactivated influenza vaccine. TCRdb re-called the RT-PCR reads through MiXCR, storing one row per CDR3 protein. The table includes some 480,000 distinct CDR3 sequences, roughly 9.8% detected once. Here the sequenced sample was PBMCs from blood, taken 45 days after vaccination. Receptor source: a man aged 50 to 60 who received an inactivated influenza vaccine.

V usage is TRBV3-1 and J usage is TRBJ2-4; TRBD2 matches at 8 bases. The CDR3 is 16 residues long. V was clipped by 1 base and J by 0 bases; unmatched bases: 2. The germline CDR1 and CDR2 sequences are LGHDT and YNNKEL (reference sequence). The CDR3 is CASSQGLALAKNIQYF. CDR3 DNA sequence: TGTGCCAGCAGCCAAGGACTAGCGTTAGCCAAAAACATTCAGTACTTC.

This clonotype came up a few times. The chain carries TRBV11-2 and TRBJ1-1; D call uncertain. The CDR3 consists of 16 residues. Per the germline V gene, CDR1 is SGHAT and CDR2 is FQNNGV. V gave up 1 base and J gave up 3 bases, with 15 bases separating them. CDR3 loop: CASSLGWLVSDTEAFF. In nucleotides, the CDR3 is TGTGCCAGCAGCTTAGGGTGGCTAGTTTCGGACACTGAAGCTTTCTTT.

Ten or more counts support this clonotype. This rearrangement joins TRBV20-1 to TRBJ2-5; D may be TRBD1 (6 bases). Per germline, CDR1 DFQATT and CDR2 SNEGSKA (reference sequence). This CDR3 spans 13 amino acids. The V gene lost 6 bases and the J gene lost 10 bases, with 21 bases spanning the gap. The CDR3 here is CSAPEAGTRNQYF. The CDR3 DNA sequence: TGCAGTGCGCCAGAAGCCGGGACACGGAACCAGTACTTC.

The V and J genes are TRBV6-5 and TRBJ1-6; a weak D match, TRBD1 (6 bases). CDR1 and CDR2 (germline): MNHEY, SVGAGI. V lost 8 bases, J lost 7 bases, and 9 bases lay in between. The CDR3 totals 12 residues. CDR3 residues: CASHRANSPLHF. CDR3 DNA: TGTGCCAGCCACAGGGCGAATTCACCCCTCCACTTT.

This clonotype was detected a few times. The gene calls are TRBV27 and TRBJ2-3; 7 nucleotides match TRBD1. J lost 6 bases, V lost 7 bases, and 10 bases had no gene match. This CDR3 contains 14 residues. In germline, CDR1 is MNHEY, CDR2 SMNVEV (reference sequence). The CDR3, as DNA: TGTGCCAGCACTCGACAGGGTAGATTGGATACGCAGTATTTT. Translation gives CASTRQGRLDTQYF.

The chain couples TRBV6-5 to TRBJ2-2, with TRBD1 matching 8 bases. Per germline, CDR1 MNHEY and CDR2 SVGAGI. This CDR3 is built from 16 residues. The J segment lost 1 base and the V segment lost 7 bases, leaving 8 bases of the junction unmatched. The CDR3 loop is CASMYYGQGNTGELFF. The CDR3 DNA reads TGTGCCAGCATGTACTACGGACAGGGGAACACCGGGGAGCTGTTTTTT.

V usage is TRBV12-3 or TRBV12-4 and J usage is TRBJ2-5; 7 nucleotides match TRBD2. V lost 3 bases to trimming and J lost 5 bases; unmatched junction nucleotides: 3. This CDR3 contains 13 residues. DNA for the CDR3: TGTGCCAGCAGTTTCTGGGGGGGGGAGACCCAGTACTTC. Encoded protein: CASSFWGGETQYF.

The V and J genes are TRBV28 and TRBJ1-2, with D possibly TRBD1 on 6 matching bases. Germline V gene data show CDR1 as MDHEN and CDR2 as SYDVKM. V lost 4 bases and J lost 5, with 11 bases in between. CDR3 length equals 13 residues. CDR3 DNA sequence: TGTGCCAGCAGTTCCGGGACATCATATGGCTACACCTTC. Translating it yields CASSSGTSYGYTF.

This clonotype was found a few times. The rearrangement joins TRBV2 to TRBJ2-5, with TRBD2 identical over 9 bases. The CDR3 covers 17 residues. Trimming removed 2 bases from V and 5 bases from J; junction bases left unmatched: 12. Germline V gives CDR1 SNHLY, CDR2 FYNNEI. The CDR3 DNA sequence: TGTGCCAGCAGTGAATGGAGGGATAGCGGGGGTGGGGAGACCCAGTACTTC. This codes for CASSEWRDSGGGETQYF.

This clonotype turned up a few times. The chain links TRBV20-1 to TRBJ1-5, with 8 bases lining up with TRBD1. The CDR3 spans 12 residues. Germline assignment: CDR1 DFQATT and CDR2 SNEGSKA (reference sequence). V trimming: 4 bases; J trimming: 5 bases; junction bases outside the gene matches: 1. The CDR3 DNA reads TGCAGTGCTAAACAGGGGGATCAGCCCCAGCATTTT. Amino acids: CSAKQGDQPQHF.

The chain recombines TRBV7-8 with TRBJ2-1, with 11 positions matching TRBD2. In germline, CDR1 is SGHVS, CDR2 FQNEAQ. The CDR3 length is 15 residues. V was pared by 4 bases and J by 5 bases, with 4 bases of the junction left unmatched. CDR3: CASSSGLAGNNEQFF. The CDR3 DNA reads TGTGCCAGCAGCTCCGGACTAGCGGGTAACAATGAGCAGTTCTTC.

This clonotype appeared many times. V is TRBV20-1 and J is TRBJ2-5, with 12 bases aligning to TRBD2. J lost 2 bases, V lost 4 bases, and 5 bases had no gene match. The V gene's germline CDR1 is DFQATT and CDR2 SNEGSKA (reference sequence). This CDR3 has 15 residues. DNA of the CDR3: TGCAGTGCTATCAGGACTAGCGGGGAGCAAGAGACCCAGTACTTC. Translating it yields CSAIRTSGEQETQYF.

This clonotype was observed a handful of times. The junction departs from the called germline gene at one end, perhaps through a read error. This chain uses TRBV6-5 with TRBJ2-3; D not certain. The CDR3 has 14 residues. The germline gives CDR1 MNHEY, CDR2 SVGAGI. The CDR3 protein is CASGYNPVTDTQYF. Here the CDR3 DNA reads TGTGCCAGCGGTTACAATCCGGTCACAGATACGCAGTATTTT.

The chain links TRBV7-2 to TRBJ1-5; the D is unclear. Germline V gene sequence: CDR1 SGHTA, CDR2 FQGNSA. The CDR3 loop spans 15 amino acids. V was clipped by 2 bases and J by 2 bases, with 10 bases between them. The CDR3 protein is CASSLRSWGNQPQHF. CDR3 DNA sequence: TGTGCCAGCAGCTTAAGGTCTTGGGGCAATCAGCCCCAGCATTTT.

This clonotype occurred many times. This sequence joins TRBV20-1 and TRBJ2-1; 7 bases agree with TRBD2. V lost 6 bases and J lost 0; bases outside the gene matches: 11. This CDR3 is built from 16 residues. The germline V gene encodes CDR1 DFQATT and CDR2 SNEGSKA (reference sequence). Written as DNA, the CDR3 is TGCAGTGCAGCGGTGGGGGAGGGAGGCTCCTACAATGAGCAGTTCTTC. As protein: CSAAVGEGGSYNEQFF.

This clonotype was observed a handful of times. The rearrangement joins TRBV7-3 to TRBJ2-1; D not certain. CDR1 is SGHTA, CDR2 FQGTGA, per germline. V was cut by 4 bases and J by 9 bases, with 10 bases left in between. The CDR3 is 12 amino acids. CDR3 protein: CASSYGGVEQFF. CDR3 sequence (DNA): TGTGCCAGCAGCTACGGCGGTGTTGAGCAGTTCTTC. Drawing the rest from reference TRBV7-3 and TRBJ2-1, the complete variable domain is GAGVSQTPSNKVTEKGKYVELRCDPISGHTALYWYRQSLGQGPEFLIYFQGTGAADDSGLPNDRFFAVRPEGSVSTLKIQRTERGDSAVYLCASSYGGVEQFFGPGTRLTVL.

This clonotype was detected a few times. The chain joins TRBV20-1 to TRBJ1-2; D perhaps matches TRBD1 (5 bases). V was cut by 6 bases and J by 4 bases, with 15 bases left in between. The germline V gene has CDR1 DFQATT and CDR2 SNEGSKA (reference sequence). CDR3 size: 13 residues. CDR3 bases: TGCAGTGCGGTTTCCGCGGGACGCTATGGCTACACCTTC. As protein: CSAVSAGRYGYTF.

This clonotype was counted between two and nine times. The chain links TRBV18 to TRBJ2-7, with 7 nucleotides matching TRBD1. This CDR3 contains 15 residues. The V gene end was trimmed by 3 bases and the J gene end by 4 bases; junction bases not matched to a gene: 9. Germline V gene sequence: CDR1 KGHSH, CDR2 LQKENI. In DNA form, the CDR3 reads TGTGCCAGCTCACCCCTGGTCAGGGGGATTTACGAGCAGTACTTC. This codes for CASSPLVRGIYEQYF. Together with reference TRBV18 and TRBJ2-7, the CDR3 gives the full variable domain: NAGVMQNPRHLVRRRGQEARLRCSPMKGHSHVYWYRQLPEEGLKFMVYLQKENIIDESGMPKERFSAEFPKEGPSILRIQQVVRGDSAAYFCASSPLVRGIYEQYFGPGTRLTVT.

The chain links TRBV10-1 to TRBJ2-1; TRBD2 matches 9 bases. The CDR3 totals 14 residues. Germline V gives CDR1 WNHNN, CDR2 SYGVQD (reference sequence). Trimming at V came to 5 bases and at J to 6 bases, leaving 5 bases not matched to a gene. DNA for the CDR3: TGCGCCAGCAGTCCCGGGACTAGCAGCAATGAGCAGTTCTTC. Translation gives CASSPGTSSNEQFF.

The rearrangement joins TRBV7-9 to TRBJ2-1, with D possibly matching TRBD2 (6 bases). Per germline, CDR1 SEHNR and CDR2 FQNEAQ (reference sequence). Trimming took off 7 bases at V and 1 base at J, with 20 bases between the two ends. The CDR3 is made up of 17 amino acids. The DNA for the CDR3 is TGTGCCAGCACCCAAGGCCGACTAGTAGGGTCCTACAATGAGCAGTTCTTC. Amino acids: CASTQGRLVGSYNEQFF.

V and J are TRBV15 and TRBJ1-2; possibly TRBD1 for D (6 bases). The CDR3 is made up of 14 amino acids. CDR1 is LNHNV and CDR2 is YYDKDF in the germline V gene (reference sequence). V lost 0 bases, J lost 8 bases, and 13 bases lay in between. CDR3 nucleotides: TGTGCCACCAGCAGAGAGGCAGGGGTTGGGGGCTACACCTTC. Amino acids: CATSREAGVGGYTF.

A word on this clonotype: At one boundary the junction diverges from the germline segment, which might be a read error. This sequence joins TRBV6-2 or TRBV6-3 and TRBJ1-6; D ambiguous. The CDR3 runs to 13 residues. Germline loops: CDR1 MNHEY, CDR2 SVGEGT. In nucleotides, the CDR3 is TGTGCCAGCAGTCACCGTCCCGTTTCAACCCTCCACTTT. Encoded protein: CASSHRPVSTLHF.

The chain joins TRBV6-5 to TRBJ2-7; weak D call: TRBD1 (6 bases). The length of the CDR3 is 15 residues. The ends were cut back, 2 bases at V and 1 base at J, with 12 bases in the middle. In germline, CDR1 is MNHEY, CDR2 SVGAGI. The CDR3, as DNA: TGTGCCAGCAGTTACCGAGTGACAGGTTCCTACGAGCAGTACTTC. This translates into CASSYRVTGSYEQYF.